The clone carrying this TCR beta chain was counted ten times or more. TCRdb fed the 5' RACE reads into MiXCR, producing one record per CDR3 protein. This sample yields 250,000 or so distinct CDR3 sequences, of which about 7.3% are seen a single time; 3% to 4.5% belongs to the top ten. The sample is drawn from a study of identical twins. The CDR3 contains 11 residues. The V gene lost 0 bases and the J gene lost 11 bases, with 7 bases spanning the gap. Germline CDR1 MNHNS, CDR2 SASEGT. These same records also appear under a second study, on yellow fever vaccine responses in identical twins. That work states: Vaccine-induced T cell responses in twins were reportedly observed to appear partly convergent, partly personalized.

The sample comprised memory (CD45RO+) T cells sorted from blood. This receptor was identified in a woman aged 18-30 years in good health. This chain connects TRBV6-1 to TRBJ1-1; TRBD1 might be the D (5 bases). CDR3 coding DNA: TGTGCCAGCAGTGAAGCTCGGGGGGCTTTCTTT. Protein product: CASSEARGAFF.